Listed below are T cell receptor beta chains from one sample, sequenced in a study of T cell responses to AZD1222 COVID-19 vaccine. Here immunoSEQ multiplex PCR was the method, and the copy in TCRdb shows in-frame clones only, minus some. The table records roughly 100,000 clones, around 89% of them present only once. This specimen was peripheral blood, taken on day 0 of AZD1222 vaccination. Receptor source: an adult in good health. The CDR3 runs from the conserved cysteine through the conserved F or W. Each record gives: J gene, D gene, clone size, V gene, CDR3 DNA, CDR3 protein. D genes are given only for firm matches. For some rows the clone size is stated as once, few or many, or as a class when expanded; others skip it.

J: TRBJ1-2
D: NA
size: NA
V: TRBV2
DNA: TGTGCCAGCAGTATAGTAAGGAACTATGGCTACACCTTC
CDR3: CASSIVRNYGYTF

J: TRBJ1-6
D: NA
size: NA
V: TRBV7-4
DNA: TGTGCCACCCTTCTTACGGGGCAGTATAATTCACCCCTCCACTTT
CDR3: CATLLTGQYNSPLHF

J: TRBJ1-2
D: NA
size: NA
V: TRBV12-3/TRBV12-4
DNA: TGTGCCAGCGAAAAAGGGGTTAACTATGGCTACACCTTC
CDR3: CASEKGVNYGYTF

J: TRBJ1-5
D: NA
size: once
V: TRBV10-3
DNA: TGTGCCATCTCGGAACTCCCCAATCAGCCCCAGCATTTT
CDR3: CAISELPNQPQHF

J: TRBJ1-6
D: NA
size: NA
V: TRBV7-9
DNA: TGTGCCAGCAGCTTGGACAATGGGAATTCACCCCTCCACTTT
CDR3: CASSLDNGNSPLHF

J: TRBJ2-5
D: NA
size: NA
V: TRBV4-2
DNA: TGTGCCAGCAGCCCGGCCGGGAATTTTTTCATGGAGACCCAGTACTTC
CDR3: CASSPAGNFFMETQYF

J: TRBJ2-5
D: TRBD1
size: NA
V: TRBV19
DNA: TGTGCCAGTAGCTACGCCTTATCGGACAGGGAGACCCAGTACTTC
CDR3: CASSYALSDRETQYF

J: TRBJ2-5
D: NA
size: NA
V: TRBV28
DNA: TGTGCCAGCAGTTTATCCCAAGAGACCCAGTACTTC
CDR3: CASSLSQETQYF

J: TRBJ2-1
D: TRBD2
size: NA
V: TRBV14
DNA: TGTGCCAGCAGCCAAGATCCGGCTAGCGGGGGGGGGCACAATGAGCAGTTCTTC
CDR3: CASSQDPASGGGHNEQFF

J: TRBJ2-5
D: NA
size: NA
V: TRBV27
DNA: TGTGCCAGCAGTTTCGCAGGGCAAGAGACCCAGTACTTC
CDR3: CASSFAGQETQYF

J: TRBJ1-1
D: NA
size: NA
V: TRBV5-1
DNA: TGCGCCAGCAGCTTGGTGTGGACCGAGGGATTGAACACTGAAGCTTTCTTT
CDR3: CASSLVWTEGLNTEAFF

J: TRBJ2-7
D: NA
size: once
V: TRBV27
DNA: TGTGCCAGCAGTTTATCACAGGCCTACGAGCAGTACTTC
CDR3: CASSLSQAYEQYF

J: TRBJ1-4
D: TRBD1
size: NA
V: TRBV9
DNA: TGTGCCAGCAGCGTGTCACCGGGACAGGGGGATGAAAAACTGTTTTTT
CDR3: CASSVSPGQGDEKLFF

J: TRBJ1-2
D: NA
size: NA
V: TRBV7-2
DNA: TGTGCCAGCAGCCCCATCGGGGCTAACTATGGCTACACCTTC
CDR3: CASSPIGANYGYTF

J: TRBJ2-1
D: NA
size: NA
V: TRBV24-1
DNA: TGTGCCACCAGTGATGCAACCGGGCCGAGCTCCTACAATGAGCAGTTCTTC
CDR3: CATSDATGPSSYNEQFF

J: TRBJ2-1
D: NA
size: once
V: TRBV9
DNA: TGTGCCAGCAGCGTAGCCAGGGACAATGAGCAGTTCTTC
CDR3: CASSVARDNEQFF

J: TRBJ1-3
D: TRBD1
size: NA
V: TRBV2
DNA: TGTGCCAGCAGCCAACAGGGGGGAAACACCATATATTTT
CDR3: CASSQQGGNTIYF

J: TRBJ1-2
D: NA
size: NA
V: TRBV13
DNA: TGTGCCAGCAGCTCCACCCCGCAGGGGAGTTACTATGGCTACACCTTC
CDR3: CASSSTPQGSYYGYTF

J: TRBJ2-1
D: TRBD2
size: NA
V: TRBV5-5
DNA: TGTGCCAGCAGCTTGGGGGGACTAGCGGGAACGGATGAGCAGTTCTTC
CDR3: CASSLGGLAGTDEQFF

J: TRBJ2-7
D: NA
size: NA
V: TRBV29-1
DNA: TGCAGCGTCCCCAGGACTGGGATGCACGAGCAGTACTTC
CDR3: CSVPRTGMHEQYF

J: TRBJ2-2
D: TRBD2
size: NA
V: TRBV7-2
DNA: TGTGCCAGCAGCTTAGCCCGGGGGAGGGACGGGGAGCTGTTTTTT
CDR3: CASSLARGRDGELFF

J: TRBJ1-5
D: NA
size: NA
V: TRBV28
DNA: TGTGCCAGCAGTTTATACCAGGGGACGGATCAGCCCCAGCATTTT
CDR3: CASSLYQGTDQPQHF

J: TRBJ2-1
D: NA
size: once
V: TRBV6-4
DNA: TGTGCCAGCAGTGACACAAATTACAATGAGCAGTTCTTC
CDR3: CASSDTNYNEQFF

J: TRBJ1-1
D: TRBD1
size: NA
V: TRBV5-1
DNA: TGCGCCAGCAGCTTGGGGCAGGGGGCGAACACTGAAGCTTTCTTT
CDR3: CASSLGQGANTEAFF

J: TRBJ1-2
D: NA
size: NA
V: TRBV12-3/TRBV12-4
DNA: TGTGCCAGCAGTCAGGGGATTAACTATGGCTACACCTTC
CDR3: CASSQGINYGYTF

J: TRBJ1-6
D: TRBD1
size: NA
V: TRBV9
DNA: TGTGCCAGCAGCCCGGGACAGGGGTTCGGTTCACCCCTCCACTTT
CDR3: CASSPGQGFGSPLHF

J: TRBJ2-1
D: NA
size: once
V: TRBV5-1
DNA: TGCGCCAGCAGCCCCGCGGGCGGCTACAATGAGCAGTTCTTC
CDR3: CASSPAGGYNEQFF

J: TRBJ1-1
D: TRBD1
size: once
V: TRBV19
DNA: TGTGCCAGTAATGACAGGGGGAACACTGAAGCTTTCTTT
CDR3: CASNDRGNTEAFF

J: TRBJ1-6
D: NA
size: NA
V: TRBV6-1
DNA: TGTGCCAGCAGTGAGGTGAATAATTCACCCCTCCACTTT
CDR3: CASSEVNNSPLHF

J: TRBJ1-3
D: NA
size: NA
V: TRBV3-1/TRBV3-2
DNA: TGTGCCAGCAGCCAAGCAAACACCATATATTTT
CDR3: CASSQANTIYF

J: TRBJ2-7
D: NA
size: NA
V: TRBV27
DNA: TGTGCCAGCAGTTCACAGGGATTCGCCTACGAGCAGTACTTC
CDR3: CASSSQGFAYEQYF

J: TRBJ2-2
D: TRBD2
size: NA
V: TRBV11-2
DNA: TGTGCCAGCAGCTTAGGGTCGGGAGGTTTCTCCGGGGAGCTGTTTTTT
CDR3: CASSLGSGGFSGELFF

J: TRBJ2-3
D: TRBD1
size: NA
V: TRBV7-3
DNA: TGTGCCAGCAGCTCCGAGGACAGGGGGCGAGATACGCAGTATTTT
CDR3: CASSSEDRGRDTQYF

J: TRBJ2-3
D: NA
size: NA
V: TRBV27
DNA: TGTGCCAGCAGTTTTGGGGGGCCAATCACCACGCAGTATTTT
CDR3: CASSFGGPITTQYF

J: TRBJ1-3
D: NA
size: NA
V: TRBV10-3
DNA: TGTGCCATCAGTGAGTCGACGCCTCGCGGGAACACCATATATTTT
CDR3: CAISESTPRGNTIYF

J: TRBJ1-5
D: TRBD1
size: once
V: TRBV27
DNA: TGTGCCAGCAGTTCCGGACAGGGAAGCAATCAGCCCCAGCATTTT
CDR3: CASSSGQGSNQPQHF

J: TRBJ1-2
D: NA
size: NA
V: TRBV20-1
DNA: TGCAGTGCCATGGCTCCTAGGGGCTACACCTTC
CDR3: CSAMAPRGYTF

J: TRBJ1-1
D: NA
size: NA
V: TRBV19
DNA: TGTGCCAGCCAGGGTGCGGCTGAAGCTTTCTTT
CDR3: CASQGAAEAFF

J: TRBJ1-5
D: TRBD1
size: NA
V: TRBV6-1
DNA: TGTGCCAGCAGTGCCACAGGGGTGGGAAGGAGCAATCAGCCCCAGCATTTT
CDR3: CASSATGVGRSNQPQHF

J: TRBJ2-3
D: TRBD2
size: many
V: TRBV19
DNA: TGTGCCAGTAGTCGTGAAGGGACTAGCGGGAGAGGGAGCACAGATACGCAGTATTTT
CDR3: CASSREGTSGRGSTDTQYF

J: TRBJ1-2
D: NA
size: NA
V: TRBV10-1
DNA: TGCGCCAGCAGTGAGGGAGTACGGAGAGTCCCCGACTATGGCTACACCTTC
CDR3: CASSEGVRRVPDYGYTF

J: TRBJ2-2
D: NA
size: NA
V: TRBV12-3/TRBV12-4
DNA: TGTGCCAGCAGTTTTTTCAGGGCCGGGGAGCTGTTTTTT
CDR3: CASSFFRAGELFF

J: TRBJ1-4
D: NA
size: NA
V: TRBV19
DNA: TGTGCCAGTACCAACAGGGTTGCTAGAGAAAAACTGTTTTTT
CDR3: CASTNRVAREKLFF

J: TRBJ2-4
D: NA
size: NA
V: TRBV27
DNA: TGTGCCAGCAGTTTTACCGGGACCTTCGAAAACATTCAGTACTTC
CDR3: CASSFTGTFENIQYF

J: TRBJ2-7
D: TRBD1
size: once
V: TRBV18
DNA: TGTGCCAGCTCACCAAACCAGGGGGTCGAGCAGTACTTC
CDR3: CASSPNQGVEQYF

J: TRBJ2-7
D: NA
size: once
V: TRBV29-1
DNA: TGCAGCGTGGGGGGCGGCGACTCCTACGAGCAGTACTTC
CDR3: CSVGGGDSYEQYF

J: TRBJ2-7
D: TRBD1
size: once
V: TRBV2
DNA: TGCGCCACGGGACAGACCAACGAGCAGTACTTC
CDR3: CATGQTNEQYF

J: TRBJ2-7
D: TRBD2
size: NA
V: TRBV27
DNA: TGTGCCAGCAGTTATAGCGGGGGGGGATACGAGCAGTACTTC
CDR3: CASSYSGGGYEQYF

J: TRBJ2-2
D: TRBD2
size: NA
V: TRBV10-1
DNA: TGCGCCAGCAAGCTAGCGGGGAACACCGGGGAGCTGTTTTTT
CDR3: CASKLAGNTGELFF

J: TRBJ2-1
D: TRBD2
size: NA
V: TRBV7-2
DNA: TGTGCCAGCAGCACGCTAGCGGGAGGAAGGAATGAGCAGTTCTTC
CDR3: CASSTLAGGRNEQFF

J: TRBJ2-2
D: TRBD2
size: NA
V: TRBV14
DNA: TGTGCCAGCAGCCACCATGGACTAGCGGGACTCACCGGGGAGCTGTTTTTT
CDR3: CASSHHGLAGLTGELFF

J: TRBJ1-4
D: NA
size: once
V: TRBV7-8
DNA: TGTGCCAGCAGCTTCTCAGTAACTAATGAAAAACTGTTTTTT
CDR3: CASSFSVTNEKLFF